The next 23 T cell receptor beta chains were all read from a single sample in a study of control samples from healthy donors and cancer patients. This table comes from immunoSEQ multiplex PCR, and its TCRdb copy is limited to in-frame clones, with some not included. The sample records some 49,000 clones, just over 90% being singletons. Input material: PBMCs. The receptors come from a man between 25 and 39 years old with colorectal cancer.

This clone was counted between two and nine times. The chain links TRBV7-9 to TRBJ1-3; D is perhaps TRBD1 (6 bases). Trimming removed 4 bases at V and 0 bases at J, with 13 bases between. The CDR3 length is 16 residues. CDR1 is SEHNR and CDR2 is FQNEAQ in the germline V gene (reference sequence). Here the CDR3 reads CASSSSRDNSGNTIYF. In nucleotides, the CDR3 is TGTGCCAGCAGCTCCTCCCGGGACAACTCTGGAAACACCATATATTTT.

The chain uses TRBV30 and TRBJ1-6; no firm D call. Trimming removed 1 base at V and 0 bases at J, with 10 bases between. CDR3 length: 16 residues. Germline CDR1 GTSNPN, CDR2 SVGIG (reference sequence). CDR3 sequence reads: CAWSAGPSSYNSPLHF. The CDR3 DNA is TGTGCCTGGAGTGCCGGACCGAGCTCCTATAATTCACCCCTCCACTTT.

J is TRBJ1-5 and V is TRBV6-2 or TRBV6-3; D gene ambiguous. Trimming stripped 2 bases from V and 1 base from J, with 12 bases between. This CDR3 region has 16 residues. Germline loops: CDR1 MNHEY, CDR2 SVGEGT. The CDR3 region is CASSYPHFGSNQPQHF. The CDR3 nucleotides are TGTGCCAGCAGTTACCCGCACTTTGGGAGCAATCAGCCCCAGCATTTT.

The chain is built from TRBV6-5 and TRBJ1-6; 9 bases align to TRBD1. Germline lookup yields CDR1 MNHEY and CDR2 SVGAGI. V lost 0 bases to trimming and J lost 10 bases; unmatched junction nucleotides: 7. CDR3 length: 16 amino acids. As DNA, the CDR3 is TGTGCCAGCAGTTACTCGGGACAGGGATTACGCTCACCCCTCCACTTT. Amino acid sequence: CASSYSGQGLRSPLHF.

The CDR3 sequence: CASSSPSRQNLQFF. CDR3 nucleotides: TGTGCCAGCAGTTCCCCCTCGCGACAGAATCTCCAGTTCTTC. The chain recombines TRBV6-5 with TRBJ2-1; TRBD1 is a possible D gene (5 bases). Germline V CDR1 and CDR2: MNHEY, SVGAGI. The CDR3 is 14 residues long. Trimming cost V 4 bases and J 13 bases, with 20 bases left between them.

The chain combines TRBV24-1 with TRBJ1-5; a possible D gene is TRBD1 (6 bases). In germline, CDR1 is KGHDR, CDR2 SFDVKD. V shed 4 bases and J shed 0 bases, with 15 bases lying between them. The CDR3 contains 17 residues. In DNA, the CDR3 is TGTGCCACCAGTGACTCACAGGGAGAGCATAGCAATCAGCCCCAGCATTTT. It specifies CATSDSQGEHSNQPQHF.

About this clone: Mismatch with germline at one junction end may stem from a read error. The CDR3 bases are TGTGCCAGCAGCGTAGAGGGGGCCCCGGTACCACACCCGAACCCTGAAGCTTTCTTT. This gives the protein CASSVEGAPVPHPNPEAFF. The chain is built from TRBV9 and TRBJ1-1, with 7 bases lining up with TRBD1. The CDR3 runs to 19 residues. CDR1 is SGDLS, CDR2 YYNGEE, per germline.

The rearrangement joins TRBV7-6 to TRBJ1-5; perhaps TRBD1 as D (5 bases). The CDR3 extends over 14 amino acids. Germline-derived CDR1 and CDR2 are SGHVS and FNYEAQ. Deletions cut 6 bases from V and 2 bases from J, with 11 bases between. The CDR3 DNA reads as TGTGCCAGCAGTGTGGGGGTCCGCAATCAGCCCCAGCATTTT. It yields the protein CASSVGVRNQPQHF.

The CDR3: CAISESGQGVSGANVLTF. DNA for the CDR3: TGTGCCATCAGTGAGTCCGGACAGGGGGTCTCTGGGGCCAACGTCCTGACTTTC. The V and J genes are TRBV10-3 and TRBJ2-6, with TRBD1 matching 10 bases. CDR3 length equals 18 residues. Per the germline V gene, CDR1 is ENHRY and CDR2 is SYGVKD. V shed 0 bases and J 0 bases; nucleotides not matched to a gene: 2.

The rearrangement uses TRBV30 and TRBJ1-2; no reliable D call. V was trimmed by 1 base and J by 4 bases, leaving 4 bases between them. Germline V gene lookup returns CDR1 GTSNPN and CDR2 SVGIG (reference sequence). The CDR3 extends over 11 amino acids. The CDR3 sequence is CAWSGPYGYTF. DNA of the CDR3: TGTGCCTGGAGTGGGCCCTATGGCTACACCTTC.

The sample holds a few counts of this clone. The rearrangement links TRBV7-2 to TRBJ1-4; D gene uncertain. Germline V lookup: CDR1 SGHTA, CDR2 FQGNSA. V was shortened by 2 bases and J by 0 bases, with 7 bases between the two germline ends. CDR3 length equals 15 residues. CDR3 loop: CASSLSSATNEKLFF. CDR3 nucleotides: TGTGCCAGCAGCTTATCGAGTGCAACTAATGAAAAACTGTTTTTT.

V and J are TRBV5-1 and TRBJ2-2; no clear D. Germline V gene lookup returns CDR1 SGHRS and CDR2 YFSETQ. This CDR3 comprises 14 residues. Trimming removed 2 bases from V and 6 bases from J, with 11 bases in between. The DNA for the CDR3 is TGCGCCAGCAGCTTCCTAGATCAGGCCGGGGAGCTGTTTTTT. This gives the protein CASSFLDQAGELFF.

CDR3 loop: CASSVISRGLAYEQYV. The CDR3, as DNA: TGTGCCAGCAGCGTCATTTCACGGGGGTTGGCCTACGAGCAGTACGTC. The chain links TRBV27 to TRBJ2-7, with D possibly matching TRBD2 (6 bases). V was cut by 6 bases and J by 2 bases, with 20 bases left in between. CDR1 MNHEY and CDR2 SMNVEV come from the germline V gene (reference sequence). The CDR3 runs to 16 residues.

The gene calls are TRBV5-6 and TRBJ1-1; 8 nucleotides agree with TRBD1. There are 18 residues in the CDR3. The V gene end was trimmed by 1 base and the J gene end by 0 bases; junction bases not matched to a gene: 11. Germline V lookup: CDR1 SGHDT, CDR2 YYEEEE. DNA for the CDR3: TGTGCCAGCAGCTTGTCCCAAAGGACAGGGCCCCTGAACACTGAAGCTTTCTTT. Its protein product is CASSLSQRTGPLNTEAFF.

V and J are TRBV6-5 and TRBJ2-5; 10 bases are shared with TRBD2. The trim removed 0 bases at V and 7 bases at J, leaving 8 bases unmatched. Germline CDR1 MNHEY, CDR2 SVGAGI. This CDR3 is 16 amino acids long. The CDR3 is CASSYSASGGLGTQYF. The CDR3 DNA reads TGTGCCAGCAGTTACTCCGCTAGCGGGGGTTTAGGGACCCAGTACTTC.

The chain recombines TRBV19 with TRBJ2-3; D might be TRBD2 (6 bases). Germline-derived CDR1 and CDR2 are LNHDA and SQIVND (reference sequence). This CDR3 contains 16 residues. V was cut by 5 bases and J by 5 bases, with 20 bases left in between. As DNA, the CDR3 is TGTGCCAGTAGTTGGGGCTGGGGGGAGAGAGAAGATACGCAGTATTTT. Translating gives CASSWGWGEREDTQYF.

The rearrangement uses TRBV29-1 and TRBJ1-4; 10 bases map to TRBD1. The germline gives CDR1 SQVTM, CDR2 ANQGSEA. The CDR3 contains 16 residues. The V segment lost 1 base and the J segment 6 bases; nucleotides outside the gene matches: 8. This chain's CDR3 is CSVEGDSGTGDEKLFF. The CDR3 nucleotides read TGCAGCGTTGAAGGGGATTCCGGGACAGGGGATGAAAAACTGTTTTTT.

This rearrangement joins TRBV7-9 to TRBJ2-5; D might be TRBD1 or TRBD2, each matching 6 bases. The CDR3 consists of 16 residues. With 5 bases removed from V and 0 bases from J, the gap between germline ends came to 16 bases. Germline loops: CDR1 SEHNR, CDR2 FQNEAQ (reference sequence). CDR3 nucleotide sequence: TGTGCCAGCAGCATGGGGGGCGGGGCTTACCAAGAGACCCAGTACTTC. This sequence encodes CASSMGGGAYQETQYF.

J is TRBJ2-7 and V is TRBV6-5, with D perhaps matching TRBD1 (5 bases). The CDR3 sequence is 14 residues long. Germline CDR1 reads MNHEY; CDR2 reads SVGAGI. With 6 bases removed from V and 0 bases from J, the gap between germline ends came to 12 bases. CDR3 in DNA: TGTGCCAGCAGCCGCCACAGGAGCTCCTACGAGCAGTACTTC. Translation: CASSRHRSSYEQYF.

This chain connects TRBV24-1 to TRBJ2-2; weak D call: TRBD1 (6 bases). Trimming stripped 9 bases from V and 6 bases from J, with 13 bases between. Per germline, CDR1 KGHDR and CDR2 SFDVKD. This CDR3 has 13 residues. CDR3 sequence (DNA): TGTGCCACCGAGATAACAGGGTCCGGGGAGCTGTTTTTT. It is translated as CATEITGSGELFF.

The rearrangement uses TRBV6-1 and TRBJ2-3; 11 bases fit TRBD1. CDR1 and CDR2 (germline): MNHNS, SASEGT. This CDR3 is 15 amino acids long. V dropped 1 base and J dropped 7; count of bases not matched to a gene: 4. CDR3 DNA sequence: TGTGCCAGCAGTGAAGGAGGGACAGGGGGATATACGCAGTATTTT. Its protein is CASSEGGTGGYTQYF.

This clone was seen just once. The chain joins TRBV18 to TRBJ2-5, with 9 bases aligning to TRBD2. CDR1 KGHSH and CDR2 LQKENI come from the germline V gene. V shed 1 base, J shed 5 bases, and the junction held 8 bases outside the gene matches. The CDR3 totals 16 residues. This CDR3 is CASSPRPGAGGETQYF. In DNA form, the CDR3 reads TGTGCCAGCTCACCACGTCCAGGAGCGGGGGGCGAGACCCAGTACTTC.

The chain recombines TRBV10-1 with TRBJ2-7; TRBD1 might be the D (6 bases). The germline V gene has CDR1 WNHNN and CDR2 SYGVQD (reference sequence). With 3 bases removed from V and 6 bases from J, the gap between germline ends came to 18 bases. The CDR3 contains 15 residues. The CDR3 DNA sequence: TGCGCCAGCAGTGACGACGTGGCAGGGGCGAGCGAGCAGTACTTC. Translating gives CASSDDVAGASEQYF.